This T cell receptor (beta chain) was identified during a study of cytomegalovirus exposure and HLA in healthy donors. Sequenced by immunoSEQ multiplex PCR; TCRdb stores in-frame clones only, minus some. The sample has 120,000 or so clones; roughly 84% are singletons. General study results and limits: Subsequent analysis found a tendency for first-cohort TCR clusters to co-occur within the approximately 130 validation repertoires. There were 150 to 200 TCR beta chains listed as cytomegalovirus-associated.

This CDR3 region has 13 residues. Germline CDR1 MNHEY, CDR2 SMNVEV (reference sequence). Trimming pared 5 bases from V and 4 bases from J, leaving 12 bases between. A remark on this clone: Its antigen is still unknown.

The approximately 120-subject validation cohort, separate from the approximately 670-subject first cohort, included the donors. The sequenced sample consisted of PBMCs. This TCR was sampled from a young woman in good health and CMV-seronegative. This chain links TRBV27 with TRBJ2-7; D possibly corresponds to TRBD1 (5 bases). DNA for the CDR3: TGTGCCAGCAGTAAACAGGCCGGATACGAGCAGTACTTC. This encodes CASSKQAGYEQYF.